The 10 T cell receptor beta chains in this list originate from one sample, sequenced in a study of T cell repertoires in cytomegalovirus infection. TCRdb reprocessed the reads with MiXCR, giving one entry per CDR3 protein. This sample has under 200,000 distinct CDR3 sequences; about a tenth occur once, and the top ten carry approximately 4.3%. Sequencing used PBMCs. The receptors shown here come from a human donor in good health (CMV status not recorded). Some clones in this sample may be carry-over from other donors' samples.

This clonotype was detected a few times. The gene calls are TRBV6-2 or TRBV6-3 and TRBJ2-1, with D hard to call. Trimming removed 6 bases at V and 0 bases at J, with 9 bases between. Germline CDR1 reads MNHEY; CDR2 reads SVGEGT. This CDR3 region has 14 residues. The DNA for the CDR3 is TGTGCCAGCAGGCAAATGAGCTCCTACAATGAGCAGTTCTTC. Translation: CASRQMSSYNEQFF.

Many counts were recorded for this clonotype. The rearrangement links TRBV6-2 or TRBV6-3 to TRBJ2-7, with unresolved D. CDR1 and CDR2 (germline): MNHEY, SVGEGT. Deletions cut 5 bases from V and 7 bases from J, with 12 bases between. The CDR3 runs 12 residues. CDR3 loop: CASSNPRMEQYF. The CDR3 coding sequence is TGTGCCAGCAGTAACCCCCGGATGGAGCAGTACTTC.

The V gene is TRBV28, the J gene TRBJ1-5, with a weak D call TRBD1 (5 bases). With 6 bases removed from V and 3 bases from J, the gap between germline ends came to 12 bases. The CDR3 has 14 amino acids. Germline values: CDR1 MDHEN, CDR2 SYDVKM. The CDR3 loop reads CASRQTGNNQPQHF. CDR3 nucleotides: TGTGCCAGCAGACAAACAGGCAACAATCAGCCCCAGCATTTT.

CDR3 in amino acids: CSAPPTGFAGNTIYF. CDR3 bases: TGCAGTGCTCCCCCCACAGGGTTCGCTGGAAACACCATATATTTT. The rearrangement joins TRBV20-1 to TRBJ1-3; the D gene is possibly TRBD1 (6 bases). Trimming pared 5 bases from V and 2 bases from J, leaving 16 bases between. CDR1 and CDR2 (germline): DFQATT, SNEGSKA (reference sequence). This CDR3 has 15 residues.

This chain links TRBV6-1 with TRBJ2-3, with 8 bases that match TRBD1. The germline CDR1 and CDR2 sequences are MNHNS and SASEGT. V dropped 3 bases and J dropped 7; count of bases not matched to a gene: 9. The CDR3 contains 15 residues. In DNA form, the CDR3 reads TGTGCCAGCAGTGAGGACAGGGAATTTACGTATACGCAGTATTTT. It encodes CASSEDREFTYTQYF.

Ten or more counts support this clonotype. The V gene is TRBV10-3, the J gene TRBJ1-1; TRBD1 might be the D (6 bases). This CDR3 has 13 residues. The ends were cut back, 10 bases at V and 4 bases at J, with 16 bases in the middle. Per the germline V gene, CDR1 is ENHRY and CDR2 is SYGVKD. The CDR3 loop is CATEGVTGTEAFF. The DNA for the CDR3 is TGTGCCACCGAGGGGGTTACGGGCACTGAAGCTTTCTTT.

The chain combines TRBV19 with TRBJ2-6; D gene ambiguous. V was cut by 3 bases and J by 1 base, with 13 bases left in between. CDR1 LNHDA and CDR2 SQIVND come from the germline V gene (reference sequence). The CDR3 loop spans 17 amino acids. The CDR3 region has the DNA TGTGCCAGTAGTATTCTGGTGGGGTTGTCTGGGGCCAACGTCCTGACTTTC. It translates to CASSILVGLSGANVLTF.

The sample holds many counts of this clonotype. The chain has TRBV7-2 and TRBJ2-3; 8 bases map to TRBD2. The CDR3 length is 15 residues. V trimming: 6 bases; J trimming: 4 bases; junction bases outside the gene matches: 9. CDR1 and CDR2 (germline): SGHTA, FQGNSA. This CDR3 reads CASSAGTRQADTQYF. The CDR3 DNA follows: TGTGCCAGCAGTGCCGGGACTAGGCAAGCAGATACGCAGTATTTT.

This clonotype has ten or more counts. The V gene is TRBV12-3 or TRBV12-4, the J gene TRBJ1-2; no firm D call. This CDR3 is built from 12 residues. Trimming left V 6 bases short and J 8 bases short, with 13 bases between. The CDR3 region has the DNA TGTGCCAGCAGGCAAACCCCGGGAGGCTACACCTTC. It specifies CASRQTPGGYTF.

In its sample, this clonotype was seen many times. The chain joins TRBV29-1 to TRBJ2-7; no reliable D call. V was cut by 4 bases and J by 3 bases, with 19 bases left in between. CDR3 length: 15 residues. CDR1 is SQVTM and CDR2 is ANQGSEA in the germline V gene. CDR3 sequence: CSVVLQNGGLYEQYF. In nucleotides, the CDR3 is TGCAGCGTTGTTTTGCAGAACGGCGGCCTCTACGAGCAGTACTTC.